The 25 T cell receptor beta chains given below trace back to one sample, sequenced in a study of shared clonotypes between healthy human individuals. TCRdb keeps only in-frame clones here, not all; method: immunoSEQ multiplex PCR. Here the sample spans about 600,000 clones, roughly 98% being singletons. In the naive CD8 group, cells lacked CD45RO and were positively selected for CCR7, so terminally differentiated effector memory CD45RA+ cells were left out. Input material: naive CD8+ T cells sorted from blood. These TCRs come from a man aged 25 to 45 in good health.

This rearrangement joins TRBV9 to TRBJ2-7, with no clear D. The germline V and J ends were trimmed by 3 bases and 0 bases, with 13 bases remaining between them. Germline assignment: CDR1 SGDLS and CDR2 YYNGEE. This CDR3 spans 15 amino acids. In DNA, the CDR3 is TGTGCCAGCAGCGCCCGGACCGAGAGCTCCTACGAGCAGTACTTC. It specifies CASSARTESSYEQYF.

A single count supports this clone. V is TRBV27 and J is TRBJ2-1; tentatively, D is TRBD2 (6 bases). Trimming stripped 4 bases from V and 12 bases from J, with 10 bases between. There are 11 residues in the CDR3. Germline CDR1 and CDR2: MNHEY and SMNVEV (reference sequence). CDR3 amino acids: CASSYRGVQFF. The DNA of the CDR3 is TGTGCCAGCAGTTACCGCGGGGTGCAGTTCTTC.

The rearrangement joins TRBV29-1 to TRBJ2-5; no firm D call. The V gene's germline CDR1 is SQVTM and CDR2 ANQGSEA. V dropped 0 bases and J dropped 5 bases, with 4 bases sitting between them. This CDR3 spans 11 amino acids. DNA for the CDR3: TGCAGCGTTGAAGATGAGGAGACCCAGTACTTC. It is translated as CSVEDEETQYF.

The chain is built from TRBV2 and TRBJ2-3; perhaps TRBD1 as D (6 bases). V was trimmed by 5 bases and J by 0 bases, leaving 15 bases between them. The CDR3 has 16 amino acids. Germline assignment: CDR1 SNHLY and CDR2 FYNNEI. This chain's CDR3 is CASSYSTTGSTDTQYF. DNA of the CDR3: TGTGCCAGCAGTTATTCTACCACAGGGAGCACAGATACGCAGTATTTT.

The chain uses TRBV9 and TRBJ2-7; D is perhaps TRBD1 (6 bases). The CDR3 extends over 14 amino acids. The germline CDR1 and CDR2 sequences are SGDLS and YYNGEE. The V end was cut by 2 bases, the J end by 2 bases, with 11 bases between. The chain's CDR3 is CASSVTGGAYEQYF. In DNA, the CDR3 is TGTGCCAGCAGCGTGACAGGTGGGGCCTACGAGCAGTACTTC.

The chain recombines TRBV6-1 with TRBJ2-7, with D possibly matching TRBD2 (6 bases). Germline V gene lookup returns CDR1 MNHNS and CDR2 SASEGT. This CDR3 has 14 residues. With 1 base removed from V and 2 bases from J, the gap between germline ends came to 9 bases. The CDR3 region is CASSEVRGTYEQYF. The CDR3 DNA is TGTGCCAGCAGTGAAGTTCGCGGGACCTACGAGCAGTACTTC.

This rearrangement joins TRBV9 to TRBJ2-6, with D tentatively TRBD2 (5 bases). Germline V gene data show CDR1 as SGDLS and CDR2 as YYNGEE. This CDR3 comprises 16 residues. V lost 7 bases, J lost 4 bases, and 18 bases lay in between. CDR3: CASGSGGSGGANVLTF. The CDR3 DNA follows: TGTGCCAGCGGCAGCGGCGGTTCGGGCGGGGCCAACGTCCTGACTTTC.

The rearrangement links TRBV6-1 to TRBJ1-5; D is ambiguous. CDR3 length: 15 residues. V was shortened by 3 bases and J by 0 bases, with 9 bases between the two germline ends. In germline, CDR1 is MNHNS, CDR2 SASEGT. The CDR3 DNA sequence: TGTGCCAGCAGTGAGCCCCGACGTAGCAATCAGCCCCAGCATTTT. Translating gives CASSEPRRSNQPQHF.

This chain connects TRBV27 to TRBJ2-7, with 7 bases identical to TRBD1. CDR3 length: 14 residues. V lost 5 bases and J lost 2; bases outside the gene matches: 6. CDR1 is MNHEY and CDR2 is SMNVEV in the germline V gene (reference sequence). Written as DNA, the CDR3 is TGTGCCAGCAGTCAGTGGGACAGCCCCTACGAGCAGTACTTC. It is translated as CASSQWDSPYEQYF.

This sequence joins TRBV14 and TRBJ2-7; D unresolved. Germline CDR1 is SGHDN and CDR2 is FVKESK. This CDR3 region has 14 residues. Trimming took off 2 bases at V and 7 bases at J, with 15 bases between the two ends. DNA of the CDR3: TGTGCCAGCAGCCAATCAAGTAGGGCCAGAGAGCAGTACTTC. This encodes CASSQSSRAREQYF.

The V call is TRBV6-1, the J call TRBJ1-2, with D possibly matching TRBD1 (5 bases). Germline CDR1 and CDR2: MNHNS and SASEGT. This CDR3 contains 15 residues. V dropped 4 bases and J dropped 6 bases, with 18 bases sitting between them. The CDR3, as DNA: TGTGCCAGCAGTGGAAATCTGGCCCGGGGCGATGGCTACACCTTC. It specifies CASSGNLARGDGYTF.

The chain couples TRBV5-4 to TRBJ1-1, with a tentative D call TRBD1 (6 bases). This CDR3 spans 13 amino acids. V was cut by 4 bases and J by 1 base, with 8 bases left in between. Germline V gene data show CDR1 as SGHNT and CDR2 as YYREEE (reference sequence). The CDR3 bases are TGTGCCAGCAGCAGGACAGAGAACACTGAAGCTTTCTTT. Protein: CASSRTENTEAFF.

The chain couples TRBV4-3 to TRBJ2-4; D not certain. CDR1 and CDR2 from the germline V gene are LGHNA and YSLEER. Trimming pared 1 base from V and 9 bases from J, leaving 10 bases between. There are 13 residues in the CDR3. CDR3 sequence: CASSQVSGAIQYF. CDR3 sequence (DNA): TGCGCCAGCAGCCAAGTGAGTGGCGCCATTCAGTACTTC.

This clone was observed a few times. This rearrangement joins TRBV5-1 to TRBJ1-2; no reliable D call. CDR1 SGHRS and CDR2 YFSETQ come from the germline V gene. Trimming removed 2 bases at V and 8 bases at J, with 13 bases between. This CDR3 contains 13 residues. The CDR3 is CASSFVWGEGYTF. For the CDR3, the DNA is TGCGCCAGCAGCTTTGTATGGGGAGAGGGCTACACCTTC.

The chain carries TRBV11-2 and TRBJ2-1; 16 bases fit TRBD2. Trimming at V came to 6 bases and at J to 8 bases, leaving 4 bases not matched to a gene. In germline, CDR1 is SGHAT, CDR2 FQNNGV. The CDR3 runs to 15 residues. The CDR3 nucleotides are TGTGCCAGCAGGGGACTAGCGGGGGGGTGGTATGAGCAGTTCTTC. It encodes CASRGLAGGWYEQFF.

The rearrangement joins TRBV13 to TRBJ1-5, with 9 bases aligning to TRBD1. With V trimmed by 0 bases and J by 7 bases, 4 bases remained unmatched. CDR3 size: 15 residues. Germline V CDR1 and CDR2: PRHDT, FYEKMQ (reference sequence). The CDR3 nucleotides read TGTGCCAGCAGCTTAGGGACAGGGGGGAGACAGCCCCAGCATTTT. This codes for CASSLGTGGRQPQHF.

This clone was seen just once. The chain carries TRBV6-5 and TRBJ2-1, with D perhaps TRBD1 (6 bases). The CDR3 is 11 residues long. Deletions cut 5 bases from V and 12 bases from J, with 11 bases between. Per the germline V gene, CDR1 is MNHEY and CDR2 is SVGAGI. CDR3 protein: CASSTQGRQFF. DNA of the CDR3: TGTGCCAGCAGTACTCAGGGGCGGCAGTTCTTC.

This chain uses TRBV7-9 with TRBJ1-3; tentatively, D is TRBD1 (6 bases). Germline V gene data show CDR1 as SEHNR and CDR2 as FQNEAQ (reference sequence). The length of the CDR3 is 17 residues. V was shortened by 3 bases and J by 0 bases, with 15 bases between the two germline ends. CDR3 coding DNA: TGTGCCAGCAGCTTGGATCGGCAGGGGATCTCTGGAAACACCATATATTTT. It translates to CASSLDRQGISGNTIYF.

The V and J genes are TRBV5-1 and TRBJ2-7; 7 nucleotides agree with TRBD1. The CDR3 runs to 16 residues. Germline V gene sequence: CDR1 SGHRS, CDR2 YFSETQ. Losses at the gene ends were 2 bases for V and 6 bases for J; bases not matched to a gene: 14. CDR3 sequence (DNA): TGCGCCAGCAGCTTCTCCGGGACAGCCAAAGCAAGCGAGCAGTACTTC. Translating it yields CASSFSGTAKASEQYF.

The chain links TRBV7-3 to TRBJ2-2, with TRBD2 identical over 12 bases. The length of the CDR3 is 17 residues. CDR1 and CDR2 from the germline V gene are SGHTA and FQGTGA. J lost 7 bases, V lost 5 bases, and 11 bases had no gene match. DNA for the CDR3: TGTGCCAGCAGCCCCCGTCTAGCGGGAGGGCCGGGCGGGGAGCTGTTTTTT. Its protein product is CASSPRLAGGPGGELFF. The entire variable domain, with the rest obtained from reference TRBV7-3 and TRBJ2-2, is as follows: GAGVSQTPSNKVTEKGKYVELRCDPISGHTALYWYRQSLGQGPEFLIYFQGTGAADDSGLPNDRFFAVRPEGSVSTLKIQRTERGDSAVYLCASSPRLAGGPGGELFFGEGSRLTVL.

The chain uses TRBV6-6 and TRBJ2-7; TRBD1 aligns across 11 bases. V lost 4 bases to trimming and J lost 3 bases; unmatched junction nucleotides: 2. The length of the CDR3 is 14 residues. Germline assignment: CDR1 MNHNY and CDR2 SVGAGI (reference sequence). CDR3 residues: CASSLDRGRYEQYF. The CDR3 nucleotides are TGTGCCAGCAGTTTGGACAGGGGGCGCTACGAGCAGTACTTC.

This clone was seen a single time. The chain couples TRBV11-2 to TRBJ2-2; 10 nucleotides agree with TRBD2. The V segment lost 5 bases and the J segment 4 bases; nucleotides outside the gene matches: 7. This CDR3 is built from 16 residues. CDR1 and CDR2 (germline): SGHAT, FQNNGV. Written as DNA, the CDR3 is TGTGCCAGCAGCCATTCTAGCGGGAGTTTCACCGGGGAGCTGTTTTTT. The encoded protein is CASSHSSGSFTGELFF. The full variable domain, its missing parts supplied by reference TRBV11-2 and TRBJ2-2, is EAGVAQSPRYKIIEKRQSVAFWCNPISGHATLYWYQQILGQGPKLLIQFQNNGVVDDSQLPKDRFSAERLKGVDSTLKIQPAKLEDSAVYLCASSHSSGSFTGELFFGEGSRLTVL.

The DNA for the CDR3 is TGTGCCAGCAGTTACTCGAGCCACGAGCAGTACTTC. This translates into CASSYSSHEQYF. This rearrangement joins TRBV6-6 to TRBJ2-7; D unclear. Germline CDR1 reads MNHNY; CDR2 reads SVGAGI (reference sequence). Trimming stripped 0 bases from V and 5 bases from J, with 5 bases between. This CDR3 contains 12 residues.

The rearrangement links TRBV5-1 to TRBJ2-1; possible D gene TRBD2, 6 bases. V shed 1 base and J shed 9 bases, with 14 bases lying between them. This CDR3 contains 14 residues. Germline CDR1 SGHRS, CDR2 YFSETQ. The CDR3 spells CASSLPGGPTEQFF. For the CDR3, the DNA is TGCGCCAGCAGCTTGCCTGGAGGGCCCACTGAGCAGTTCTTC.

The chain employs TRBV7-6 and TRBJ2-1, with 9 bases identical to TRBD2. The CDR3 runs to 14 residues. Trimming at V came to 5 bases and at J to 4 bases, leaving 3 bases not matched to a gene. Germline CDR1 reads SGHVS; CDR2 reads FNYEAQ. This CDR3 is CASSPLAGYNEQFF. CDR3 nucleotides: TGTGCCAGCAGCCCTCTAGCGGGATACAATGAGCAGTTCTTC.